This TCR beta chain was found in a study of T cells in tumors after PD-1 blockade. About the research overall: No patient had prior checkpoint blockade, systemic immunosuppression, or radiotherapy within 4 weeks.

The assay was immunoSEQ multiplex PCR, and TCRdb's table has in-frame clones only and misses some. There are roughly 50,000 clones in the sample; 81% occur only once, and just over 4% lies in the top ten. Germline V gives CDR1 LNHDA, CDR2 SQIVND (reference sequence). Losses at the gene ends were 7 bases for V and 4 bases for J; bases not matched to a gene: 11. CDR3 size: 16 residues. The gene calls are TRBV19 and TRBJ1-5, with 9 bases that match TRBD1. The specimen was PBMCs, collected before anti-PD-1 treatment. This TCR was sampled from a human donor with basal cell carcinoma. In DNA, the CDR3 is TGTGCCAGTACTCCCACCGGGACAGGGTTTAATCAGCCCCAGCATTTT. It encodes CASTPTGTGFNQPQHF.